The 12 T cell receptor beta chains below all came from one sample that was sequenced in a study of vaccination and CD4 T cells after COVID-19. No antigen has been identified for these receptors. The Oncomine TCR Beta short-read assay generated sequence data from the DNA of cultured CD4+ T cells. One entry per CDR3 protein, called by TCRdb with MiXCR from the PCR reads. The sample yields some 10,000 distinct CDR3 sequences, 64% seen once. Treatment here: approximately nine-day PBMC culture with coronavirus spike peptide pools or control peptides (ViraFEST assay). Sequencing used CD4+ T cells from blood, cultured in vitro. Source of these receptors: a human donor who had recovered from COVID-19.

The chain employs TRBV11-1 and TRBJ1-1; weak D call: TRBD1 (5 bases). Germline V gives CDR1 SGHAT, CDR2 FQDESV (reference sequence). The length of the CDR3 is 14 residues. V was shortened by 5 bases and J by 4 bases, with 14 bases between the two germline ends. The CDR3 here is CASSARPGGTEAFF. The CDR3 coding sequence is TGTGCCAGCAGCGCCCGGCCCGGGGGCACTGAAGCTTTCTTT.

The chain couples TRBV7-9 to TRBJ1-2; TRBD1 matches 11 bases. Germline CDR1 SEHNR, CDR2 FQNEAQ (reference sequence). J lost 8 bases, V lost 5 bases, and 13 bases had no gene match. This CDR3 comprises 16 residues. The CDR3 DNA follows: TGTGCCAGCAGCCCTGGTGGTGGACAGGGGGCTAAAGGCTACACCTTC. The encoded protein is CASSPGGGQGAKGYTF.

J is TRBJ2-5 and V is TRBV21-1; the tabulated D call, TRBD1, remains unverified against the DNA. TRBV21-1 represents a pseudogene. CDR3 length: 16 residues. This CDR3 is CASSKKSYRDQETQYF. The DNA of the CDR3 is TGTGCCAGCAGCAAAAAGTCCTACAGGGACCAAGAGACCCAGTACTTC.

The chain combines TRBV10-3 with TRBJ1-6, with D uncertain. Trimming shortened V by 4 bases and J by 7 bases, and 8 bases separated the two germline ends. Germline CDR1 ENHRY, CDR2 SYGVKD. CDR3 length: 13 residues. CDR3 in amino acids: CAISGTLNSPLHF. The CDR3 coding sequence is TGTGCCATCAGTGGGACGTTAAATTCACCCCTCCACTTT.

The CDR3 protein is CASSLQDTEAFF. As DNA, the CDR3 is TGTGCCAGCAGCTTACAGGACACTGAAGCTTTCTTT. The V call is TRBV11-3, the J call TRBJ1-1; D call uncertain. V was pared by 2 bases and J by 3 bases, with 4 bases between. Germline loops: CDR1 SGHNT, CDR2 YENEEA. The CDR3 consists of 12 residues. Full variable domain (missing parts from reference TRBV11-3 and TRBJ1-1): EAGVVQSPRYKIIEKKQPVAFWCNPISGHNTLYWYLQNLGQGPELLIRYENEEAVDDSQLPKDRFSAERLKGVDSTLKIQPAELGDSAVYLCASSLQDTEAFFGQGTRLTVV.

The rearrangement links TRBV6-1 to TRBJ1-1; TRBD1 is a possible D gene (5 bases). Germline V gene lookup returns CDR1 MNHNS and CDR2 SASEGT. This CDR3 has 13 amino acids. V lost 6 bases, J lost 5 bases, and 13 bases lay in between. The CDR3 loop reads CASSWGVRTEAFF. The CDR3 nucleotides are TGTGCCAGCAGCTGGGGGGTAAGGACTGAAGCTTTCTTT.

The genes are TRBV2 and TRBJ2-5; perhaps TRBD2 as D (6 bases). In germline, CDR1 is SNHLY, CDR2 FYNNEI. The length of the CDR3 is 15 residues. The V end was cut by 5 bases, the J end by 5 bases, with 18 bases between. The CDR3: CASSLDPAGYETQYF. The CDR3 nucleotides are TGTGCCAGCAGTCTTGACCCGGCGGGATATGAGACCCAGTACTTC.

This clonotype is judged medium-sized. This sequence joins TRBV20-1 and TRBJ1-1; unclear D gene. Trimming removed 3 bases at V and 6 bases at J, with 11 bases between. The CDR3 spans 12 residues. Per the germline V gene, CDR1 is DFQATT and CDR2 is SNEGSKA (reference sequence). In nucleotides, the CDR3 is TGCAGTGCTAGCTCCCCCGGTGCTGAAGCTTTCTTT. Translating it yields CSASSPGAEAFF.

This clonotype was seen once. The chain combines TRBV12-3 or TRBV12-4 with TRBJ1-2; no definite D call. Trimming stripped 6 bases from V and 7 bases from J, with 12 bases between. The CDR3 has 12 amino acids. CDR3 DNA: TGTGCCAGCAGCCTAGCGACGACTGGCTACACCTTC. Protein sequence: CASSLATTGYTF.

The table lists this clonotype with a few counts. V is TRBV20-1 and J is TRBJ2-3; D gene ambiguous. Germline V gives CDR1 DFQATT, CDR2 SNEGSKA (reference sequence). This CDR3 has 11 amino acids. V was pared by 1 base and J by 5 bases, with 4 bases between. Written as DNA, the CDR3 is TGCAGTGCTAGAGTTGGAGATACGCAGTATTTT. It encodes CSARVGDTQYF.

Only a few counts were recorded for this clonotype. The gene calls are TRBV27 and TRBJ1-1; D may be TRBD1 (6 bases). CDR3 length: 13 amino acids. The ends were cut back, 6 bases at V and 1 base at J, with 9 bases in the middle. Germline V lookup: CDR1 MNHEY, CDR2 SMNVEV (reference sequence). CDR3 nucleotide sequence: TGTGCCAGCAGCCCACAGGGGAACACTGAAGCTTTCTTT. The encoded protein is CASSPQGNTEAFF.

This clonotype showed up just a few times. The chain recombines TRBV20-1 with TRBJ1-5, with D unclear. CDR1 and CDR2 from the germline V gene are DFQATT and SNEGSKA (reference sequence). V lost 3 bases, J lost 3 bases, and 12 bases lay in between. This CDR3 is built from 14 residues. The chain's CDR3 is CSARPGRLNQPQHF. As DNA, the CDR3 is TGCAGTGCTAGGCCTGGACGGCTCAATCAGCCCCAGCATTTT.